Reported below is one T cell receptor (beta chain). Its antigen has not been determined. Base quality data are lacking; no much larger clone is found one base away. TCRbeta CDR3 regions were amplified from genomic DNA by means of the immunoSEQ Assay, a bias-controlled multiplex PCR. The paper's data handling went like this. The number of nucleated cells in each sample was estimated from the amplification of reference gene primers within the assay. Sequence reads were collapsed and filtered to measure the absolute abundance of every unique TCRbeta CDR3 rearrangement. For each sample, productive Simpson clonality was calculated as the square root of Simpson's diversity index across productive rearrangements. What TCRdb holds here is the immuneACCESS table cut down to in-frame rearrangements. Part of the clones is not present; checked against another copy, under half of the missing clones reflect an unresolved V gene, and the others are unexplained. V and J calls and clone size follow that table, whereas D and trimming were derived from the DNA. In all, the sample holds 210,000 or so clones, and about 90% of those were seen once. Jointly, the top ten make up roughly 2% of the sample.

The record originates from a study of blood T cell repertoires in COVID-19 (dated by TCRdb to 2020 to 2022). In the study overall: Samples from collaborators originated in the United States, Italy and Spain and spanned both the acute and convalescent phases of COVID-19. The prospective study material was composed of cDNA or gDNA derived from T cells, B-cell-depleted T cells, or PBMCs. Where available, HLA class I and class II types were obtained from metadata supplied by the sample provider rather than from assay-based typing. The sample metadata nearly always contained a de-identified subject ID, COVID-19 status, age in years and sex. Deeply sampled blood TCRbeta repertoires from subjects exposed to, actively infected with, or recovered from COVID-19 were included in the dataset. The samples were drawn from the first 160 participants of the ongoing ImmuneRACE study and from 1,254 subjects provided by 6 global collaborators. A freely available public database, intended as a resource for researchers studying the immune response to SARS-CoV-2, is where the repertoires were released. What the work shows at the level of the full study, not this receptor alone: How much clinical and demographic metadata was included differed by source and by participant, and the metadata was provided uncurated.

The CDR3 contains 14 residues, cysteine and phenylalanine counted. Here the CDR3 DNA is all that survives: 42 bases in frame from base 1. At the junction V is shortened by 5 bases and J by 2 bases; bases outside the gene matches: 2. CDR1 and CDR2, per the germline V gene (reference sequence), are LNHDA and SQIVND. Whole blood was collected in K2EDTA tubes by collaborating institutions according to the institutions' own protocols. For TCRbeta analysis, collaborators shipped samples as frozen whole blood, isolated PBMCs, or DNA extracted from either of those sample types. This receptor was taken from a man aged 35 to 55 with active or convalescent COVID-19. The specimen sequenced was peripheral blood. The chain employs TRBV19 and TRBJ1-5, and TRBD1 aligns with 8 junction nucleotides. The nucleotide sequence is TGTGCCAGTAGTGTGACAGGGGGCAATCAGCCCCAGCATTTT. Its product reads: CASSVTGGNQPQHF.